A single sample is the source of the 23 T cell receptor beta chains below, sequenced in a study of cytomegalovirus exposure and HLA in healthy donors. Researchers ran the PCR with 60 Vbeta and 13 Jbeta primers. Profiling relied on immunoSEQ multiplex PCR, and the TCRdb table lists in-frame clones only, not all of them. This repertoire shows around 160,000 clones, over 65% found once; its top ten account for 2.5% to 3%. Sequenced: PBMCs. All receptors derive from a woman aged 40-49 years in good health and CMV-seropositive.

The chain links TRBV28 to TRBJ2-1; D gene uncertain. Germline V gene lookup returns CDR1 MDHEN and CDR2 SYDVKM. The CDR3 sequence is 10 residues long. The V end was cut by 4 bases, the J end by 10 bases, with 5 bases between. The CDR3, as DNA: TGTGCCAGCAGTTACACCGAGCAGTTCTTC. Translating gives CASSYTEQFF.

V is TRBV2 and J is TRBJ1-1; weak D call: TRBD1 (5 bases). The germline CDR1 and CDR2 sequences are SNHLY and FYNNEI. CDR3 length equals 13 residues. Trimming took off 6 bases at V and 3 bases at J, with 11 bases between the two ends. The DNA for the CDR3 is TGTGCCAGCAGAGGAGACAGATACACTGAAGCTTTCTTT. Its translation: CASRGDRYTEAFF.

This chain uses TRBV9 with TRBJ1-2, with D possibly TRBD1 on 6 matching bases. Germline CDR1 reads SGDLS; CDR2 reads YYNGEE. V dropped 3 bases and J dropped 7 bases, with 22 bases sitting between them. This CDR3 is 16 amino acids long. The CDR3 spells CASSDVPGHLLSGYTF. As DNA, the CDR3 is TGTGCCAGCAGCGACGTACCGGGACACTTACTTTCTGGCTACACCTTC.

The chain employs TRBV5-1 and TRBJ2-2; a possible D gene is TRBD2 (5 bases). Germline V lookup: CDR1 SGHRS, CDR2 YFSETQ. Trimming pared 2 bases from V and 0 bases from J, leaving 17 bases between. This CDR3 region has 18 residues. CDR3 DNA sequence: TGCGCCAGCAGCTTCGCGACCCTGGACTCCCCGAACACCGGGGAGCTGTTTTTT. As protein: CASSFATLDSPNTGELFF.

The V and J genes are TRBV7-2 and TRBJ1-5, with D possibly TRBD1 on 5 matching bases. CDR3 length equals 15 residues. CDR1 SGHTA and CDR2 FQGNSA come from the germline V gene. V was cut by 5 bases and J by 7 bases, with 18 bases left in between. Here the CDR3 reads CASSTQRGGSQPQHF. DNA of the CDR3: TGTGCCAGCAGCACACAGCGGGGGGGAAGCCAGCCCCAGCATTTT.

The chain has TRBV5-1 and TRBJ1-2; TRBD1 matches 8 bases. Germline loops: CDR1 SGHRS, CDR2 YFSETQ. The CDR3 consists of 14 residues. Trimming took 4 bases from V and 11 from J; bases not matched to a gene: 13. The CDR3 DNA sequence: TGCGCCAGCAGCGGACTGACAGGGGTCGTTGGTTACACCTTC. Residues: CASSGLTGVVGYTF.

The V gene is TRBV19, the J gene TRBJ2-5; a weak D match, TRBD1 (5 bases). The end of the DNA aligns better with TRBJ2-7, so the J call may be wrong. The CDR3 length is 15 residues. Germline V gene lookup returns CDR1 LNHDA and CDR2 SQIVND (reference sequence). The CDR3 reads CASSIDREPSYEQYF. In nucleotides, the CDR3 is TGTGCCAGTAGTATAGACAGGGAACCTTCCTACGAGCAGTACTTC.

Here the CDR3 reads CASGPQSNQPQHF. DNA of the CDR3: TGTGCTAGTGGTCCGCAGAGCAATCAGCCCCAGCATTTT. V is TRBV12-5 and J is TRBJ1-5; no reliable D call. V lost 5 bases, J lost 1 base, and 6 bases lay in between. The CDR3 loop spans 13 amino acids. Per the germline V gene, CDR1 is LGHNT and CDR2 is FRNRAP.

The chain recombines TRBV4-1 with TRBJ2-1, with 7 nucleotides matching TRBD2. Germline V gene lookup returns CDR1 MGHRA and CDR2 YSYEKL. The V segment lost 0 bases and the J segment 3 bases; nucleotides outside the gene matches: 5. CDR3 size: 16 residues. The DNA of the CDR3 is TGCGCCAGCAGCCAAGAACGGTCGGGGGGCTACAATGAGCAGTTCTTC. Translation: CASSQERSGGYNEQFF.

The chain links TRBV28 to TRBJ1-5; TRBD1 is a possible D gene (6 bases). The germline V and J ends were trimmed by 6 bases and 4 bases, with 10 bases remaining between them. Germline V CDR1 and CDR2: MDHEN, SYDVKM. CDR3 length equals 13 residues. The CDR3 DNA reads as TGTGCCAGCAGACAGGGCTTTAATCAGCCCCAGCATTTT. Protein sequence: CASRQGFNQPQHF. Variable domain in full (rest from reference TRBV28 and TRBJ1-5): DVKVTQSSRYLVKRTGEKVFLECVQDMDHENMFWYRQDPGLGLRLIYFSYDVKMKEKGDIPEGYSVSREKKERFSLILESASTNQTSMYLCASRQGFNQPQHFGDGTRLSIL.

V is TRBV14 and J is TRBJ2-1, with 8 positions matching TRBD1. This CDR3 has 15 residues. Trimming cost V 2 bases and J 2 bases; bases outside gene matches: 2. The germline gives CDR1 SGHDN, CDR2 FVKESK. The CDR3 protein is CASSQQGATYNEQFF. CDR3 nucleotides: TGTGCCAGCAGCCAACAGGGGGCCACCTACAATGAGCAGTTCTTC. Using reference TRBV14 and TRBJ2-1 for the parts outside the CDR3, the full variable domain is EAGVTQFPSHSVIEKGQTVTLRCDPISGHDNLYWYRRVMGKEIKFLLHFVKESKQDESGMPNNRFLAERTGGTYSTLKVQPAELEDSGVYFCASSQQGATYNEQFFGPGTRLTVL.

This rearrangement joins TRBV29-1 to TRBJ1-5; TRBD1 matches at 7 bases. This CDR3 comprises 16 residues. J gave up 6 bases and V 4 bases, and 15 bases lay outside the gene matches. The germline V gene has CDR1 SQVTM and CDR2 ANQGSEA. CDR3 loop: CSVAEQGTVGSQPQHF. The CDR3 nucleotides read TGCAGCGTTGCGGAACAGGGGACAGTAGGAAGTCAGCCCCAGCATTTT.

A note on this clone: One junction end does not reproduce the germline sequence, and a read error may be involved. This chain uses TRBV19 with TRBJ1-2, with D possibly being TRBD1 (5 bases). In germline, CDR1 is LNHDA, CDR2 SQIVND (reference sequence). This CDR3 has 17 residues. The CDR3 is CASSIQVSRDANYGYPF. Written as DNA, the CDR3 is TGTGCCAGTAGTATCCAGGTATCGCGGGACGCTAACTATGGCTACCCCTTC.

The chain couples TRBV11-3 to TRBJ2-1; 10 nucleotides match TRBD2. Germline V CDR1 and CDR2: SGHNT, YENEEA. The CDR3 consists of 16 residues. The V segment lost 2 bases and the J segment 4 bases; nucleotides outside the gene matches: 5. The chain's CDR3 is CASSLSSGGLYNEQFF. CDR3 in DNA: TGTGCCAGCAGCTTATCTAGCGGGGGTCTATACAATGAGCAGTTCTTC.

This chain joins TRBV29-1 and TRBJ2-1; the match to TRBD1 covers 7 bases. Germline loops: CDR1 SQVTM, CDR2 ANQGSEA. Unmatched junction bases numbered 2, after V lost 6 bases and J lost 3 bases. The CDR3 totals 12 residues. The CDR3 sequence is CSVGTDYNEQFF. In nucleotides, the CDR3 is TGCAGCGTCGGGACAGACTACAATGAGCAGTTCTTC.

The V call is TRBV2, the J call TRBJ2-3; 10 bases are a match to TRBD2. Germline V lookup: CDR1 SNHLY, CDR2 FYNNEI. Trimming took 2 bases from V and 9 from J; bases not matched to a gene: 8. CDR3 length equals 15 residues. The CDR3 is CASSESLAGEGTQYF. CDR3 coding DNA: TGTGCCAGCAGTGAATCCCTAGCGGGAGAAGGCACGCAGTATTTT.

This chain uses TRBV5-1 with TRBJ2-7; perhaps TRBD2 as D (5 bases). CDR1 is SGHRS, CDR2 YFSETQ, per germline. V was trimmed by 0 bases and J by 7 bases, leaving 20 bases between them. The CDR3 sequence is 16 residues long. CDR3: CASSLAGNFEGVEQYF. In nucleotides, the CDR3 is TGCGCCAGCAGCTTGGCGGGAAACTTTGAGGGAGTAGAGCAGTACTTC.

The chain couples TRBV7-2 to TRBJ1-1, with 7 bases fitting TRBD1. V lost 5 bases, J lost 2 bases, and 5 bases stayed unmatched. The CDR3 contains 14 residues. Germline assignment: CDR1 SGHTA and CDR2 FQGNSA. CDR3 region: CASSRGQSNTEAFF. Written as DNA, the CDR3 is TGTGCCAGCAGCCGGGGACAGTCAAACACTGAAGCTTTCTTT.

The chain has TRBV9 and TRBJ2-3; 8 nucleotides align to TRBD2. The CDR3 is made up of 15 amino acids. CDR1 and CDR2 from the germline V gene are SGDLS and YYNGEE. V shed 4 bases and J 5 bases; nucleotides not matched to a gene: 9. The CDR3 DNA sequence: TGTGCCAGCAGCCTAATAGCGGGAAGGATAGATACGCAGTATTTT. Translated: CASSLIAGRIDTQYF. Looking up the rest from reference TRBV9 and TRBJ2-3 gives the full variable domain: DSGVTQTPKHLITATGQRVTLRCSPRSGDLSVYWYQQSLDQGLQFLIQYYNGEERAKGNILERFSAQQFPDLHSELNLSSLELGDSALYFCASSLIAGRIDTQYFGPGTRLTVL.

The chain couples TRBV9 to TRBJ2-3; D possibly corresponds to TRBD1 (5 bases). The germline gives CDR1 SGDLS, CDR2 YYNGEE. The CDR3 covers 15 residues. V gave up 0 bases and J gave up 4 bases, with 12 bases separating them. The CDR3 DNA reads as TGTGCCAGCAGCGTAGTCAACAGGCGTGCAGATACGCAGTATTTT. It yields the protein CASSVVNRRADTQYF.

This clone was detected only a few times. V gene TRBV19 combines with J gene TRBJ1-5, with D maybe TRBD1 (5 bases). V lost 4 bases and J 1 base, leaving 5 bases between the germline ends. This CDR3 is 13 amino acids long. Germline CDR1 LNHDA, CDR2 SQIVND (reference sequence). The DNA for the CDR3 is TGTGCCAGTAGTAGACAGAGCAATCAGCCCCAGCATTTT. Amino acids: CASSRQSNQPQHF.

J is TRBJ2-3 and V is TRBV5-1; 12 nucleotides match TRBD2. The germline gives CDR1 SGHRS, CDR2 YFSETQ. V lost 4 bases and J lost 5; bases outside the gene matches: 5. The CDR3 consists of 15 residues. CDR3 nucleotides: TGCGCCAGCAGCACTAGCGGGGGGCGGGGAGATACGCAGTATTTT. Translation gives CASSTSGGRGDTQYF.

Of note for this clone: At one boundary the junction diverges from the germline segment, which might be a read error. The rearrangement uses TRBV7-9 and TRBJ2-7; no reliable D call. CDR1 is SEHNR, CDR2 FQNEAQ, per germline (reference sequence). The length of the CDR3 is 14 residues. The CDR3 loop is CSSSPPGDPYEQYF. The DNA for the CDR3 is TGTTCCAGCAGCCCACCCGGAGATCCCTACGAGCAGTACTTC.